The present T cell receptor beta chain was sequenced within a study of beta chain features in type 1 diabetes. About this clone itself: Other DNA sequences from this sample encode an identical CDR3 as well.

V dropped 4 bases and J dropped 4; count of bases not matched to a gene: 1. Per the germline V gene, CDR1 is LNHDA and CDR2 is SQIVND (reference sequence). The CDR3 consists of 14 residues. Since all of the isolated RNA was reverse transcribed, expressed TCRB transcripts were what got sequenced. Deep immunoSEQ sequencing covered naive, central memory and regulatory T cell samples. Profiling relied on immunoSEQ multiplex PCR, and the TCRdb table lists in-frame clones only, not all of them. The sample contains around 340,000 clones, 8% of which appear only once. The material sequenced was central memory CD4+ T cells from blood. This receptor was taken from a young woman in good health. This chain joins TRBV19 and TRBJ2-1, with TRBD1 identical over 10 bases. CDR3 loop: CASSRTGGYNEQFF. In DNA, the CDR3 is TGTGCCAGTAGTAGGACAGGGGGTTACAATGAGCAGTTCTTC.